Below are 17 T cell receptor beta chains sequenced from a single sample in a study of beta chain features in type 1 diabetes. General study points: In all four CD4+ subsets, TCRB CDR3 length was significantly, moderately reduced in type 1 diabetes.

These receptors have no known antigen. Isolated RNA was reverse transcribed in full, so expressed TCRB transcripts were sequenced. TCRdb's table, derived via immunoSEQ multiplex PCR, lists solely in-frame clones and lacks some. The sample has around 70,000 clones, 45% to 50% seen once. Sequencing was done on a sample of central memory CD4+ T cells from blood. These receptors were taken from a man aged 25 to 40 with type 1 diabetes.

The CDR3 nucleotides are TGCGCCAGCAGCTTGACCTACAAGACAGGTGAAAAACTGTTTTTT. It encodes CASSLTYKTGEKLFF. This chain uses TRBV5-1 with TRBJ1-4, with D possibly TRBD1 on 6 matching bases. From germline, CDR1 is SGHRS and CDR2 YFSETQ. The CDR3 length is 15 residues. The V end lost 1 base, the J end lost 7 bases, and 14 bases lay between the germline ends.

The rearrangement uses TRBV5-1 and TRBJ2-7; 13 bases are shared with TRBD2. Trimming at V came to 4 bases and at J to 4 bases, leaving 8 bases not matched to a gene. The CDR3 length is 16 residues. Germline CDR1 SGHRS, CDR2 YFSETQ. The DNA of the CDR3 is TGCGCCAGCAGCACGGGACTAGCGGGATCTGTGTACGAGCAGTACTTC. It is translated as CASSTGLAGSVYEQYF.

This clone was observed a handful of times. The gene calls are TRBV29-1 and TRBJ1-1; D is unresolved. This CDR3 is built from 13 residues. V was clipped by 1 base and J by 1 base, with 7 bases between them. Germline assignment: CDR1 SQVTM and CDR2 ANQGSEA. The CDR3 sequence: CSVEGTSNTEAFF. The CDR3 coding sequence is TGCAGCGTTGAAGGAACATCGAACACTGAAGCTTTCTTT. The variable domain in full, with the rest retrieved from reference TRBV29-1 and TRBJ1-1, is SAVISQKPSRDICQRGTSLTIQCQVDSQVTMMFWYRQQPGQSLTLIATANQGSEATYESGFVIDKFPISRPNLTFSTLTVSNMSPEDSSIYLCSVEGTSNTEAFFGQGTRLTVV.

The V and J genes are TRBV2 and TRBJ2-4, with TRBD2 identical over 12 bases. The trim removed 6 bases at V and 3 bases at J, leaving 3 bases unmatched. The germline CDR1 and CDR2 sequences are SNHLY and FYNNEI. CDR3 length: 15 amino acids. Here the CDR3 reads CASRLAGGGKNIQYF. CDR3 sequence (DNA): TGTGCCAGCAGACTAGCGGGAGGTGGCAAAAACATTCAGTACTTC.

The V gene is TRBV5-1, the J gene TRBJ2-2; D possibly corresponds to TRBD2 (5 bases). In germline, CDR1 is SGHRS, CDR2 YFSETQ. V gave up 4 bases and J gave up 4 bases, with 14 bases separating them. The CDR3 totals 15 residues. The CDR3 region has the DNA TGCGCCAGCAGCATACCCGGACGGGGCACCGGGGAGCTGTTTTTT. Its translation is CASSIPGRGTGELFF.

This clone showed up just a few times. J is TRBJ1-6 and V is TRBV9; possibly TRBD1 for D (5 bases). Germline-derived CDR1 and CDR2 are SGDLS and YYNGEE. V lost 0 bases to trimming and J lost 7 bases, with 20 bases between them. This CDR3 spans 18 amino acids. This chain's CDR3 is CASSVAGGTGTGNSPLHF. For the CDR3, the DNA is TGTGCCAGCAGCGTAGCCGGGGGAACCGGGACGGGGAATTCACCCCTCCACTTT.

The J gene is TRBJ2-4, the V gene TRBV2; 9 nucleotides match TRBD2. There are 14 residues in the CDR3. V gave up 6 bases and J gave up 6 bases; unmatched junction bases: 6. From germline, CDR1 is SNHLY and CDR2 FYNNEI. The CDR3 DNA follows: TGTGCCAGCAGCTCGGGACTAGCTGCAAACATTCAGTACTTC. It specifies CASSSGLAANIQYF.

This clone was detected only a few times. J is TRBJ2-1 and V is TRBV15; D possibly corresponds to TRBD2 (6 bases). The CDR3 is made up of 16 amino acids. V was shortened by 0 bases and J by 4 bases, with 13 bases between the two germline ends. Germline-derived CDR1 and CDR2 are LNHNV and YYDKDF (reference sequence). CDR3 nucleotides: TGTGCCACCAGCAGAGATGCGGGGCTGGCTTACAATGAGCAGTTCTTC. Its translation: CATSRDAGLAYNEQFF. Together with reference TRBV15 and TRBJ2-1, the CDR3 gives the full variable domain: DAMVIQNPRYQVTQFGKPVTLSCSQTLNHNVMYWYQQKSSQAPKLLFHYYDKDFNNEADTPDNFQSRRPNTSFCFLDIRSPGLGDTAMYLCATSRDAGLAYNEQFFGPGTRLTVL.

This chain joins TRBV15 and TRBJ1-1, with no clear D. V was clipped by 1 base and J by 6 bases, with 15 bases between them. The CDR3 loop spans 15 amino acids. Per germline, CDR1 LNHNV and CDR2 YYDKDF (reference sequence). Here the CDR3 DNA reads TGTGCCACCAGCAGAGCCGCAAGTAGTTTACCTGAAGCTTTCTTT. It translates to CATSRAASSLPEAFF.

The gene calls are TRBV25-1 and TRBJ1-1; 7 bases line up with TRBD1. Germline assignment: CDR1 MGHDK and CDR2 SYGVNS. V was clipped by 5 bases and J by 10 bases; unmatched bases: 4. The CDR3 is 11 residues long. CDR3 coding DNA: TGTGCCAGCAGTATAGACAGGGCAGCTTTCTTT. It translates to CASSIDRAAFF.

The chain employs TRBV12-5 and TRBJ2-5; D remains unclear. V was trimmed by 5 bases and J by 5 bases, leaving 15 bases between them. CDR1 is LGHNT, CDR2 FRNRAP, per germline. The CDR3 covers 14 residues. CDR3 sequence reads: CASGPAPAGETQYF. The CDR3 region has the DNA TGTGCTAGTGGTCCGGCCCCGGCCGGGGAGACCCAGTACTTC.

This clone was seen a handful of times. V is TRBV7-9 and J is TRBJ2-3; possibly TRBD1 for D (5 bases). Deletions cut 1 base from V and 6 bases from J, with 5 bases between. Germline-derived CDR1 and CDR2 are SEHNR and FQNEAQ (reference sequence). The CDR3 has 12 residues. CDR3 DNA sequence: TGTGCCAGCAGCTTAGAGGGGGATACGCAGTATTTT. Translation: CASSLEGDTQYF. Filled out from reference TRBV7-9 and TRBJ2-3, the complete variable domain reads DTGVSQNPRHKITKRGQNVTFRCDPISEHNRLYWYRQTLGQGPEFLTYFQNEAQLEKSRLLSDRFSAERPKGSFSTLEIQRTEQGDSAMYLCASSLEGDTQYFGPGTRLTVL.

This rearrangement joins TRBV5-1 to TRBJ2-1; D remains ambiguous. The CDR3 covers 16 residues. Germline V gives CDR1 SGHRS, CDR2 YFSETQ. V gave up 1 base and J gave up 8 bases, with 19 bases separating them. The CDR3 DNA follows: TGCGCCAGCAGCTTGTCGGCGCGGTCGAGAGGCGATGAGCAGTTCTTC. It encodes CASSLSARSRGDEQFF.

The DNA for the CDR3 is TGTGCCAGCAGCTTTTCTTGGGCGCAAGAGACCCAGTACTTC. It specifies CASSFSWAQETQYF. The rearrangement uses TRBV7-9 and TRBJ2-5; D ambiguous. V lost 3 bases and J lost 2, with 10 bases in between. The CDR3 spans 14 residues. The germline CDR1 and CDR2 sequences are SEHNR and FQNEAQ (reference sequence).

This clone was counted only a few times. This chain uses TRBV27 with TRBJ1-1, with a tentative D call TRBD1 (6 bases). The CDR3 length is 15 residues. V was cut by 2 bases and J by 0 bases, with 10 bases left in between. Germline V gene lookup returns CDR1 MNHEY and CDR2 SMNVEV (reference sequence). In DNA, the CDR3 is TGTGCCAGCAGTTTAAGGGGGAACTTGAACACTGAAGCTTTCTTT. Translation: CASSLRGNLNTEAFF.

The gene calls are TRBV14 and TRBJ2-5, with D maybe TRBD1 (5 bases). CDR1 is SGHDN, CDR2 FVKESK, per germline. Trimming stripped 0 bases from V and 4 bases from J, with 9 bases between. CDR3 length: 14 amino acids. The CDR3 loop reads CASSQEKGVETQYF. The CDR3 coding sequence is TGTGCCAGCAGCCAAGAGAAAGGGGTAGAGACCCAGTACTTC.

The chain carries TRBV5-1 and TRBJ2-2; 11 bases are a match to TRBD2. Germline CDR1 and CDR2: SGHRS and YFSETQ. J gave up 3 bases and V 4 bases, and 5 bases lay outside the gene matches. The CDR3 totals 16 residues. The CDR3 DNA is TGCGCCAGCAGCCCCCCGGGACTAGCGGACACCGGGGAGCTGTTTTTT. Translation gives CASSPPGLADTGELFF.